This TCR beta chain was documented in a study of CD8+CD57+ T cells in acquired aplastic anemia. General observations from the study: Between patients and controls, CD8+ Simpson's diversity did not vary significantly.

The authors sequenced patients whose flow cytometry had shown CD8+CD57+ cell expansion. Template material for TCR beta VDJ and CDR3 profiling consisted of genomic DNA. TCRdb redid the calling of the reads with MiXCR, one entry per CDR3 protein. The sample lists under 200,000 distinct CDR3 sequences; less than 60% were seen once. This clonotype came up a few times. Its antigen remains unidentified. The CDR3 loop spans 14 amino acids. V lost 6 bases and J lost 2; bases outside the gene matches: 9. Germline V gene data show CDR1 as SQVTM and CDR2 as ANQGSEA. The sequenced sample consisted of sorted CD4+, CD8+, or CD8+CD57+ T cells (not recorded which) from PBMCs. This clonotype was obtained from a human donor with aplastic anemia. The chain joins TRBV29-1 to TRBJ2-5, with 7 positions matching TRBD1. DNA of the CDR3: TGCAGCGTGTCCCTCCCAGGGGGTCAAGAGACCCAGTACTTC. This gives the protein CSVSLPGGQETQYF.